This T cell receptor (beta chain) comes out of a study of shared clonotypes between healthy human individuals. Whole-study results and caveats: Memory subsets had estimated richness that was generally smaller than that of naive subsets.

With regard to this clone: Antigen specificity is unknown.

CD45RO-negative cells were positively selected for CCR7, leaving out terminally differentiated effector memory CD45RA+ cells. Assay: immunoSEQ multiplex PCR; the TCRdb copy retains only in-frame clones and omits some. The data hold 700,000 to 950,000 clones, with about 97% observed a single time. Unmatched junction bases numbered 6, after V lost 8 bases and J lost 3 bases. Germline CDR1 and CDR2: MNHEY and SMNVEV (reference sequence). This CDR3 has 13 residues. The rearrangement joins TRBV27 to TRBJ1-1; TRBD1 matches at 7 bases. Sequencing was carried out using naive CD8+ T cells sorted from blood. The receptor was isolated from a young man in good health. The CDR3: CASGYRGDTEAFF. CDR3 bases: TGTGCCAGCGGCTACAGGGGCGACACTGAAGCTTTCTTT.